The 17 T cell receptor beta chains listed next were all sequenced from one sample in a study of blood T cell repertoires in COVID-19. The data were produced by immunoSEQ multiplex PCR, yet TCRdb's version contains in-frame clones alone and is incomplete. The sample lists hundreds of thousands of clones; 70% to 90% were seen once. The source material was peripheral blood. Receptor source: a woman aged 25 to 39 who had recovered from COVID-19.

In this sample, this clone turned up a few times. The chain couples TRBV6-5 to TRBJ2-2, with 9 bases identical to TRBD1. The CDR3 contains 15 residues. V trimming: 5 bases; J trimming: 3 bases; junction bases outside the gene matches: 4. Looked up from germline, CDR1 is MNHEY and CDR2 is SVGAGI. The CDR3 loop reads CASSPGQGHTGELFF. The DNA for the CDR3 is TGTGCCAGCAGTCCCGGACAGGGGCACACCGGGGAGCTGTTTTTT.

The chain carries TRBV9 and TRBJ2-3; D is unresolved. Germline CDR1 and CDR2: SGDLS and YYNGEE. V was clipped by 1 base and J by 6 bases, with 12 bases between them. CDR3 length: 14 amino acids. CDR3 nucleotide sequence: TGTGCCAGCAGCGTATTAATAAGCCCGGATACGCAGTATTTT. It specifies CASSVLISPDTQYF.

In its sample, this clone was seen once. This chain connects TRBV5-5 to TRBJ1-5, with 9 bases fitting TRBD1. The CDR3 covers 16 residues. V shed 4 bases and J 0 bases; nucleotides not matched to a gene: 5. Germline V gene sequence: CDR1 SGHKS, CDR2 YYEKEE (reference sequence). Here the CDR3 reads CASSPRDRDSNQPQHF. The CDR3 coding sequence is TGTGCCAGCAGCCCGAGGGACAGGGATAGCAATCAGCCCCAGCATTTT. Full variable domain (rest looked up from reference TRBV5-5 and TRBJ1-5): DAGVTQSPTHLIKTRGQQVTLRCSPISGHKSVSWYQQVLGQGPQFIFQYYEKEERGRGNFPDRFSARQFPNYSSELNVNALLLGDSALYLCASSPRDRDSNQPQHFGDGTRLSIL.

The chain has TRBV19 and TRBJ2-4; D is perhaps TRBD2 (7 bases). Germline lookup yields CDR1 LNHDA and CDR2 SQIVND (reference sequence). Trimming removed 6 bases from V and 8 bases from J, with 23 bases in between. The CDR3 consists of 16 residues. CDR3 nucleotides: TGTGCCAGTAGCGCCCGGGGGGCTATCCTAGGGGACATTCAGTACTTC. Protein product: CASSARGAILGDIQYF. The full variable domain, completed using reference TRBV19 and TRBJ2-4, is DGGITQSPKYLFRKEGQNVTLSCEQNLNHDAMYWYRQDPGQGLRLIYYSQIVNDFQKGDIAEGYSVSREKKESFPLTVTSAQKNPTAFYLCASSARGAILGDIQYFGAGTRLSVL.

In nucleotides, the CDR3 is TGTGCCAGCAGGCGGCGGCCGGGATCTAAGTTCTTC. Encoded protein: CASRRRPGSKFF. The chain links TRBV12-3 or TRBV12-4 to TRBJ2-1, with D tentatively TRBD2 (5 bases). The CDR3 has 12 residues. Trimming removed 6 bases from V and 14 bases from J, with 17 bases in between.

The V gene is TRBV7-2, the J gene TRBJ1-2; no clear D gene. CDR1 and CDR2 (germline): SGHTA, FQGNSA. CDR3 length equals 12 residues. Between the trimmed V and J ends, which lost 1 base and 4 bases, there was a span of 4 bases. The CDR3 region has the DNA TGTGCCAGCAGCTTAGACAGCTATGGCTACACCTTC. Translation: CASSLDSYGYTF.

For this clone: The junction and the germline gene differ at one end; a read error may be behind it. V and J are TRBV7-7 and TRBJ2-7; a possible D gene is TRBD1 (6 bases). The CDR3 runs 13 residues. In germline, CDR1 is SSHAT, CDR2 FNYEAQ (reference sequence). CDR3 loop: CASSPGRGYEQYF. CDR3 in DNA: TGTGCTAGCAGCCCAGGCAGGGGCTACGAGCAGTACTTC.

The V and J genes are TRBV6-5 and TRBJ1-5; 7 bases align to TRBD1. CDR1 and CDR2 (germline): MNHEY, SVGAGI. The V segment lost 7 bases and the J segment 2 bases; nucleotides outside the gene matches: 5. The CDR3 extends over 14 amino acids. Here the CDR3 reads CASTGGLGNQPQHF. The DNA of the CDR3 is TGTGCCAGCACAGGGGGTCTCGGCAATCAGCCCCAGCATTTT.

The rearrangement uses TRBV5-1 and TRBJ2-5; TRBD2 agrees at 8 bases. The CDR3 runs 15 residues. V shed 5 bases, J shed 5 bases, and the junction held 11 bases outside the gene matches. The germline gives CDR1 SGHRS, CDR2 YFSETQ. The CDR3 loop reads CASRWTGGPLETQYF. The DNA of the CDR3 is TGCGCCAGCAGGTGGACGGGAGGGCCACTGGAGACCCAGTACTTC.

The chain employs TRBV12-3 or TRBV12-4 and TRBJ2-5; possibly TRBD2 for D (5 bases). V was cut by 8 bases and J by 3 bases, with 10 bases left in between. The CDR3 is 12 residues long. The CDR3 DNA reads as TGTGCCAGCGGGCTAGCAAAAGAGACCCAGTACTTC. Translated, it gives CASGLAKETQYF.

This clone was detected only a few times. The chain uses TRBV28 and TRBJ2-7, with D maybe TRBD2 (6 bases). Trimming stripped 1 base from V and 0 bases from J, with 10 bases between. Germline V lookup: CDR1 MDHEN, CDR2 SYDVKM. The CDR3 has 15 residues. Written as DNA, the CDR3 is TGTGCCAGCAGTTTATACCGGGAGTCCTCCTACGAGCAGTACTTC. This sequence encodes CASSLYRESSYEQYF.

The CDR3 loop reads CASSFIRVGSSRSPLHF. DNA of the CDR3: TGCGCCAGCAGCTTCATCAGGGTCGGGTCTTCCCGGTCACCCCTCCACTTT. The rearrangement joins TRBV4-1 to TRBJ1-6; D possibly corresponds to TRBD1 (5 bases). Per the germline V gene, CDR1 is MGHRA and CDR2 is YSYEKL. Trimming left V 5 bases short and J 10 bases short, with 24 bases between. This CDR3 has 17 residues.

This clone has just one count. This chain uses TRBV27 with TRBJ1-5; possibly TRBD1 for D (5 bases). The CDR3 spans 18 residues. From germline, CDR1 is MNHEY and CDR2 SMNVEV (reference sequence). The V end was cut by 2 bases, the J end by 6 bases, with 23 bases between. The CDR3 loop is CASSLIGGTGGAGQPQHF. CDR3 nucleotide sequence: TGTGCCAGCAGTTTAATAGGAGGCACTGGAGGGGCGGGTCAGCCCCAGCATTTT.

The rearrangement joins TRBV5-1 to TRBJ2-2, with D tentatively TRBD1 (5 bases). The CDR3 totals 16 residues. Trimming shortened V by 4 bases and J by 0 bases, and 13 bases separated the two germline ends. Germline V gene lookup returns CDR1 SGHRS and CDR2 YFSETQ. CDR3 bases: TGCGCCAGCAGCCCCATGGACATAACGAACACCGGGGAGCTGTTTTTT. Protein product: CASSPMDITNTGELFF.

In its sample, this clone was seen a few times. The chain recombines TRBV19 with TRBJ2-2; 7 bases agree with TRBD2. The CDR3 extends over 19 amino acids. V shed 5 bases and J 0 bases; nucleotides not matched to a gene: 15. Germline V gene lookup returns CDR1 LNHDA and CDR2 SQIVND (reference sequence). CDR3 nucleotide sequence: TGTGCCAGTAGTCCCCGGCAAGCGGGGATAAACCCGAACACCGGGGAGCTGTTTTTT. The encoded protein is CASSPRQAGINPNTGELFF.

In its sample, this clone was seen once. This chain connects TRBV18 to TRBJ2-7, with a weak D call TRBD1 (5 bases). The CDR3 has 12 residues. Per the germline V gene, CDR1 is KGHSH and CDR2 is LQKENI. The germline V and J ends were trimmed by 8 bases and 4 bases, with 12 bases remaining between them. The CDR3 here is CASATEAYEQYF. In nucleotides, the CDR3 is TGTGCCAGCGCGACAGAGGCATACGAGCAGTACTTC.

This rearrangement joins TRBV9 to TRBJ2-3; TRBD2 agrees at 8 bases. This CDR3 has 15 residues. Per germline, CDR1 SGDLS and CDR2 YYNGEE. Unmatched junction bases numbered 9, after V lost 6 bases and J lost 3 bases. The CDR3 DNA reads TGTGCCAGCACGCAGAGGGCTAGCGGGACAGATACGCAGTATTTT. Its translation is CASTQRASGTDTQYF.